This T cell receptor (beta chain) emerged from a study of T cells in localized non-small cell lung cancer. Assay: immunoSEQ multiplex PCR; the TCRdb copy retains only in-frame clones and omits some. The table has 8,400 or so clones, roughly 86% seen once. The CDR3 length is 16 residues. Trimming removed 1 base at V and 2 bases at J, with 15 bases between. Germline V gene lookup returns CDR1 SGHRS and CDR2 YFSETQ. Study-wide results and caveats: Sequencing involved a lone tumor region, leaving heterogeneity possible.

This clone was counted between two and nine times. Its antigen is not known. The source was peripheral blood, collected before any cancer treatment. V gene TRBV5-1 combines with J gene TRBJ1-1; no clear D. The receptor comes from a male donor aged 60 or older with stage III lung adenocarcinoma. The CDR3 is CASSLLGLKINTEAFF. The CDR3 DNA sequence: TGCGCCAGCAGCTTGTTGGGGTTAAAGATTAACACTGAAGCTTTCTTT. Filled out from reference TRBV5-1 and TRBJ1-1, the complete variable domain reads KAGVTQTPRYLIKTRGQQVTLSCSPISGHRSVSWYQQTPGQGLQFLFEYFSETQRNKGNFPGRFSGRQFSNSRSEMNVSTLELGDSALYLCASSLLGLKINTEAFFGQGTRLTVV.